This entry concerns a single T cell receptor beta chain. The antigen remains unidentified. CDR1 and CDR2 (germline): MDHEN, SYDVKM. The CDR3 contains 16 residues. V was trimmed by 7 bases and J by 6 bases, leaving 22 bases between them. The data are from a study of cytomegalovirus exposure and HLA in healthy donors. 60 Vbeta and 13 Jbeta primers were used in PCR. Sequenced by immunoSEQ multiplex PCR; TCRdb stores in-frame clones only, minus some. This repertoire shows around 150,000 clones, roughly 80% found once; its top ten account for 3% to 4.5%. Study conclusions and caveats: Productive rates of about 87% or about 30% were seen for most TCR beta V segments in an earlier analysis.

V gene TRBV28 combines with J gene TRBJ1-5; maybe TRBD1 (5 bases). The sequenced sample consisted of PBMCs. The origin of this receptor is a man between 25 and 39 years old in good health and CMV-seropositive. Here the CDR3 DNA reads TGTGCCAGCATTAACTTCCTACAGGATAGAGGTCAGCCCCAGCATTTT. Protein: CASINFLQDRGQPQHF. Combining the CDR3 with reference TRBV28 and TRBJ1-5 gives the whole variable domain DVKVTQSSRYLVKRTGEKVFLECVQDMDHENMFWYRQDPGLGLRLIYFSYDVKMKEKGDIPEGYSVSREKKERFSLILESASTNQTSMYLCASINFLQDRGQPQHFGDGTRLSIL.